This T cell receptor beta chain stems from a study of T-cell memory formation after mild COVID-19. Study as a whole: TCR clustering was largely donor specific. Study results and limitations: CD8+ contracting clones occupied EMRA, while CD4+ ones occupied mainly CM and EM. A subset of responding clones appeared in pre-infection memory, suggesting cross-reactive memory joined.

The germline CDR1 and CDR2 sequences are MGHRA and YSYEKL. V lost 3 bases to trimming and J lost 4 bases; unmatched junction nucleotides: 3. The CDR3 totals 15 residues. Worth noting for this clonotype: Its antigen is not known.

TCRdb processed the 5' RACE reads anew with MiXCR; each CDR3 protein has one entry. The table lists 450,000 or so distinct CDR3 sequences, approximately 25% of them singletons, with around 13% in the top ten. J is TRBJ2-7 and V is TRBV4-1; 13 positions match TRBD2. The TCR comes from an adult woman who had mild COVID-19 (a few samples of this study predate the infection). Cell type and time point are not known. The material sequenced was PBMCs or a T cell subset sorted from them (not recorded which). CDR3 amino acids: CASSQGLAGIYEQYF. Written as DNA, the CDR3 is TGCGCCAGCAGCCAGGGACTAGCGGGGATATACGAGCAGTACTTC.